This T cell receptor beta chain emerged from a study of regulatory T cells in long-lasting Graves disease. The overall study: Antithyroid drug exposure in newly diagnosed Graves' patients had lasted under 3 months.

Germline lookup yields CDR1 ENHRY and CDR2 SYGVKD. This CDR3 region has 11 residues. Study conclusions and caveats: TCR diversity was lower in persistent than newly diagnosed Graves' disease. Persistent disease samples used TRBV28, TRBJ1-2 and TRBJ2-5 preferentially.

About this clonotype itself: The antigen is unknown. This may stem from a read error, because a much larger clone lies one nucleotide away.

Stated time point: newly diagnosed GD, antithyroid drugs for less than 3 months. Extracted PBMC RNA gave rise to the TCR library. CDR3-region Arm-PCR and iRepertoire HTBI primers produced the TCR beta libraries. TCRdb recomputed calls from the multiplex PCR reads with MiXCR, one row per CDR3 protein. The sample holds 400,000 to 550,000 distinct CDR3 sequences; 15% are singletons and the top ten take roughly a sixth. The sample also formed part of further work on T cells in Graves' hyperthyroidism and ophthalmopathy. That report adds: An absence of ophthalmopathy progression within 18 months meant stable Graves' hyperthyroidism.

This specimen consisted of peripheral blood mononuclear cells (PBMCs), obtained at new diagnosis, from a patient treated with antithyroid drugs. This clonotype originated in a woman aged 30 to 39 with Graves disease. The V gene is TRBV10-3, the J gene TRBJ2-5; the D gene is possibly TRBD1 (6 bases). The CDR3 coding sequence is TGTGCCATGGGGACAACGGAGACCCAGTGCTTC. This gives the protein CAMGTTETQCF.